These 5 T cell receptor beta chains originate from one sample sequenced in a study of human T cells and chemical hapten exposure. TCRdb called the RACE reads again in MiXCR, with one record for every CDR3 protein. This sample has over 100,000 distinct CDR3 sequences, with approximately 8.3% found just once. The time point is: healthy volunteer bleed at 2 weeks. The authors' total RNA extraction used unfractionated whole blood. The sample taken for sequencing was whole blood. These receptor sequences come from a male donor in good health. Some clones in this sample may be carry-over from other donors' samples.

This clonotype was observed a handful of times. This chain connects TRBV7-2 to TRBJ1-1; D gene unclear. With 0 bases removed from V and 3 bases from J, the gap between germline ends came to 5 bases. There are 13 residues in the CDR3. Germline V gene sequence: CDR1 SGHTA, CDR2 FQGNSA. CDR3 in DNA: TGTGCCAGCAGCTTAGCCCCCCACACTGAAGCTTTCTTT. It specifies CASSLAPHTEAFF.

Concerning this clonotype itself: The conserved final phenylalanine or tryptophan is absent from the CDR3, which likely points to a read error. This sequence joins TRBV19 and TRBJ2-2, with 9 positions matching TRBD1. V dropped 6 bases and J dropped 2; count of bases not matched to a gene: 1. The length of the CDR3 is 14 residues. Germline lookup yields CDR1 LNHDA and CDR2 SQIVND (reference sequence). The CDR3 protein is CASRDRGNTGELFL. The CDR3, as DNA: TGTGCCAGTAGGGACAGGGGCAACACCGGGGAGCTGTTTTTG.

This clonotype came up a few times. CDR3 loop: CASSPQGSWANVLTF. Here the CDR3 DNA reads TGTGCCAGCAGCCCGCAGGGTAGTTGGGCCAACGTCCTGACTTTC. J is TRBJ2-6 and V is TRBV7-9, with a tentative D call TRBD1 (5 bases). Germline lookup yields CDR1 SEHNR and CDR2 FQNEAQ (reference sequence). The length of the CDR3 is 15 residues. Trimming removed 5 bases at V and 5 bases at J, with 13 bases between.

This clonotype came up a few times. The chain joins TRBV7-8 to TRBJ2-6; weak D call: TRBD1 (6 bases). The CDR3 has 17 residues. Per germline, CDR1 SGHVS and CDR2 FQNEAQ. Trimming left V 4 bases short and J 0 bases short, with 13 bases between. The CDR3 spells CASSSRTAFSGANVLTF. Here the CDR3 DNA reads TGTGCCAGCAGCTCTCGGACAGCCTTCTCTGGGGCCAACGTCCTGACTTTC.

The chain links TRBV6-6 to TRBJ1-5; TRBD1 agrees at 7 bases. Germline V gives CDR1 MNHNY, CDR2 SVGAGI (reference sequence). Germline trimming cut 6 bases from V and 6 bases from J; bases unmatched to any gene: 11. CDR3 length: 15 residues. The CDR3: CASRYPDRAGQPQHF. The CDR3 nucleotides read TGTGCCAGCAGGTACCCAGACAGGGCGGGTCAGCCCCAGCATTTT.